The subject of this entry is one T cell receptor beta chain. The data originate from a study of blood T cell repertoires in COVID-19. Study-wide background: COVID-19 samples collected from the United States, Italy and Spain covered acute and convalescent phases. From T cells, B-cell-depleted T cells, or PBMCs came the material, which was cDNA or gDNA.

Assay used: immunoSEQ multiplex PCR; TCRdb lists only in-frame clones, some missing. This table has about 120,000 clones, about 90% appearing once. CDR3 length equals 15 residues. V lost 6 bases and J lost 5; bases outside the gene matches: 9. The germline V gene encodes CDR1 SGHTA and CDR2 FQGNSA. The clonotype originates from a woman aged 60 to 75 with COVID-19, enrolled during active disease. The sample consisted of peripheral blood. The gene calls are TRBV7-2 and TRBJ2-5; 10 nucleotides agree with TRBD1. CDR3 sequence reads: CASRARTGGTETQYF. In DNA, the CDR3 is TGTGCCAGCAGGGCCCGGACAGGGGGTACGGAGACCCAGTACTTC.